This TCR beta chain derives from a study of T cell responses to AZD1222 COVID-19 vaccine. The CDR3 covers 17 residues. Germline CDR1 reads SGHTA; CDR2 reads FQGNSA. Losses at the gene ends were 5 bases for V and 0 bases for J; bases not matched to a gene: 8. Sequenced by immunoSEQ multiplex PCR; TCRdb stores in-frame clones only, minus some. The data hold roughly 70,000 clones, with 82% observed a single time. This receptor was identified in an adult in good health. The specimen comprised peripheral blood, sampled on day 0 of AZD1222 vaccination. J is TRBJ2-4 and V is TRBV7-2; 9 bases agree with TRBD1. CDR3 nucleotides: TGTGCCAGCAGCGCGGCCGGGACAGGGATAGCCAAAAACATTCAGTACTTC. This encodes CASSAAGTGIAKNIQYF.